The source of this T cell receptor beta chain is a study of blood T cell repertoires in COVID-19. Seattle's cohort entered during active infection and was followed longitudinally. Assay: immunoSEQ multiplex PCR; the TCRdb copy retains only in-frame clones and omits some. The sample yields 150,000 to 200,000 clones, about 81% seen once. V lost 3 bases and J lost 6; bases outside the gene matches: 12. CDR3 length equals 17 residues. CDR1 is ENHRY, CDR2 SYGVKD, per germline. The rearrangement uses TRBV10-3 and TRBJ2-2; 8 nucleotides match TRBD2. Source material: peripheral blood. This TCR came from a woman older than 75 with COVID-19, enrolled during active disease. CDR3 DNA: TGTGCCATCAGTGATTCGTACGGACTAGCCATGGCCGGGGAGCTGTTTTTT. This sequence encodes CAISDSYGLAMAGELFF.